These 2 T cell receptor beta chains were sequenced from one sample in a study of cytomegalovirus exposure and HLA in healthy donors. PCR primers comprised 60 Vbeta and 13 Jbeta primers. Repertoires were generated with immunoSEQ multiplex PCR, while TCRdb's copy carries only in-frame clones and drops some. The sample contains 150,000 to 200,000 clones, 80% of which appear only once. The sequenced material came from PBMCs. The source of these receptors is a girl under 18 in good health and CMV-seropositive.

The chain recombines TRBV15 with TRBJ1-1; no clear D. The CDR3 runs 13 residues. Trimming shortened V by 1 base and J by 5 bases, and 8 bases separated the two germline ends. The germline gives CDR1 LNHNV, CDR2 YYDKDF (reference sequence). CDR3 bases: TGTGCCACCAGCAGAGTTCTCAGGACTGAAGCTTTCTTT. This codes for CATSRVLRTEAFF.

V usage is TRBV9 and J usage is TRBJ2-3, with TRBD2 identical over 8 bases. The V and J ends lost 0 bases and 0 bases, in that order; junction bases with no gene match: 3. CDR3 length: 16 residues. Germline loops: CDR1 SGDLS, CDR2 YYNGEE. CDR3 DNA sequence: TGTGCCAGCAGCGTAGAGGCTAGCGGGAGCACAGATACGCAGTATTTT. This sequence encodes CASSVEASGSTDTQYF.